This passage covers 12 T cell receptor beta chains from one sample sequenced in a study of response to subunit inactivated influenza vaccine. TCRdb re-analysed the RT-PCR reads in MiXCR, keeping a single row per CDR3 protein. The table records some 160,000 distinct CDR3 sequences, roughly 10% of them present only once. The starting material was non-naive T cells sorted from PBMCs, obtained around seven weeks after vaccination. These receptors were taken from a man aged 45 to 65 who received an inactivated influenza vaccine.

This clonotype was recorded many times. V and J are TRBV3-1 and TRBJ1-1; the D is unclear. Trimming took 1 base from V and 7 from J, leaving 10 bases between them. Per the germline V gene, CDR1 is LGHDT and CDR2 is YNNKEL (reference sequence). This CDR3 comprises 13 residues. CDR3 amino acids: CASSQVGRLEAFF. In DNA, the CDR3 is TGTGCCAGCAGCCAAGTTGGACGGCTTGAAGCTTTCTTT.

This clonotype was detected only a few times. The chain carries TRBV5-1 and TRBJ1-2; TRBD1 matches 9 bases. The CDR3 consists of 16 residues. CDR1 and CDR2 from the germline V gene are SGHRS and YFSETQ. Unmatched junction bases numbered 11, after V lost 5 bases and J lost 3 bases. The CDR3 protein is CASRYQGQGVHYGYTF. For the CDR3, the DNA is TGCGCCAGCAGATACCAGGGACAGGGCGTTCACTATGGCTACACCTTC.

This clonotype was seen a handful of times. The V call is TRBV18, the J call TRBJ2-5; D remains ambiguous. V was clipped by 5 bases and J by 5 bases, with 12 bases between them. Germline assignment: CDR1 KGHSH and CDR2 LQKENI. The CDR3 extends over 13 amino acids. The CDR3 region is CASSSGEPETQYF. Written as DNA, the CDR3 is TGTGCCAGCTCATCTGGCGAGCCGGAGACCCAGTACTTC.

This clonotype was seen ten or more times. The DNA of the CDR3 is TGCAGTGCTCCTTCTAGCGGGAGTTTGAGGTACAATGAGCAGTTCTTC. Translating gives CSAPSSGSLRYNEQFF. V usage is TRBV20-1 and J usage is TRBJ2-1, with TRBD2 identical over 10 bases. The CDR3 spans 16 residues. Germline CDR1 reads DFQATT; CDR2 reads SNEGSKA (reference sequence). The junction had 11 bases not matched to a gene; V was cut back by 5 bases and J by 4 bases.

J is TRBJ1-6 and V is TRBV2; TRBD1 agrees at 7 bases. Per the germline V gene, CDR1 is SNHLY and CDR2 is FYNNEI. V lost 0 bases and J lost 5; bases outside the gene matches: 1. The CDR3 is made up of 15 amino acids. The CDR3 sequence: CASSEAGQNNSPLHF. DNA for the CDR3: TGTGCCAGCAGTGAAGCGGGACAGAATAATTCACCCCTCCACTTT.

This clonotype was counted between two and nine times. This chain links TRBV28 with TRBJ1-6; possibly TRBD1 for D (5 bases). CDR1 is MDHEN and CDR2 is SYDVKM in the germline V gene. CDR3 length equals 14 residues. The V gene lost 6 bases and the J gene lost 8 bases, with 14 bases spanning the gap. The CDR3 loop is CASSAGTIDSPLHF. For the CDR3, the DNA is TGTGCCAGCAGCGCCGGGACTATCGATTCACCCCTCCACTTT.

There are a few counts of this clonotype. The chain carries TRBV29-1 and TRBJ2-5; D gene uncertain. The CDR3 contains 13 residues. Between the trimmed V and J ends, which lost 6 bases and 2 bases, there was a span of 13 bases. CDR1 SQVTM and CDR2 ANQGSEA come from the germline V gene. CDR3 loop: CSVERLTQETQYF. The CDR3 bases are TGCAGCGTGGAGAGGCTGACTCAAGAGACCCAGTACTTC.

A few counts support this clonotype. V gene TRBV5-1 combines with J gene TRBJ1-2; D uncertain. The V gene's germline CDR1 is SGHRS and CDR2 YFSETQ. Trimming took 0 bases from V and 1 from J, leaving 7 bases between them. This CDR3 has 14 amino acids. The CDR3 DNA follows: TGCGCCAGCAGCTTGGCCACAGTTAACTATGGCTACACCTTC. The encoded protein is CASSLATVNYGYTF. Filled out from reference TRBV5-1 and TRBJ1-2, the complete variable domain reads KAGVTQTPRYLIKTRGQQVTLSCSPISGHRSVSWYQQTPGQGLQFLFEYFSETQRNKGNFPGRFSGRQFSNSRSEMNVSTLELGDSALYLCASSLATVNYGYTFGSGTRLTVV.

Only a few counts were recorded for this clonotype. V and J are TRBV6-2 or TRBV6-3 and TRBJ2-7, with 8 bases matching TRBD1. Germline V gives CDR1 MNHEY, CDR2 SVGEGT. CDR3 length: 12 residues. Trimming cost V 8 bases and J 7 bases; bases outside gene matches: 7. The CDR3 reads CASAQGAHEQYF. For the CDR3, the DNA is TGTGCCAGCGCGCAGGGGGCGCATGAGCAGTACTTC.

V is TRBV16 and J is TRBJ2-7; no firm D call. CDR1 and CDR2 from the germline V gene are KGHSY and FQNENV. The CDR3 has 12 residues. The V gene lost 2 bases and the J gene lost 5 bases, with 7 bases spanning the gap. Written as DNA, the CDR3 is TGTGCCAGCAGCCAAGATAGCAACGAGCAGTACTTC. Amino acid sequence: CASSQDSNEQYF.

This clonotype was counted a few times. This chain links TRBV4-1 with TRBJ1-2; 8 nucleotides align to TRBD1. Trimming removed 1 base from V and 8 bases from J; junction bases left unmatched: 6. The length of the CDR3 is 14 residues. Germline assignment: CDR1 MGHRA and CDR2 YSYEKL. The CDR3 DNA reads as TGCGCCAGCAGCCAAGGGACAGGGATCGGCGGCTACACCTTC. Protein: CASSQGTGIGGYTF.

This clonotype appeared a few times. V and J are TRBV20-1 and TRBJ2-1, with TRBD2 matching 7 bases. This CDR3 spans 14 amino acids. V was clipped by 6 bases and J by 6 bases; unmatched bases: 11. Germline V gives CDR1 DFQATT, CDR2 SNEGSKA (reference sequence). The CDR3 DNA is TGCAGTGCAACCCCGCCGCGGGGGTCCAATGAGCAGTTCTTC. It encodes CSATPPRGSNEQFF.